The T cell receptor (beta chain) described here comes from a study of T cell responses to AZD1222 COVID-19 vaccine. Study outcomes and limitations: Reports say nearly half of spike-specific TCRs go after unmutated variant regions. Among the donors, most were white British and more were female, and clonal diversity was possibly underestimated.

This CDR3 has 15 amino acids. Germline values: CDR1 MNHEY, CDR2 SMNVEV (reference sequence). V lost 0 bases and J lost 4; bases outside the gene matches: 6. Repertoires were generated with immunoSEQ multiplex PCR, while TCRdb's copy carries only in-frame clones and drops some. Of around 100,000 clones in the sample, roughly 86% were seen once. Remarks on this clone: Its antigen is unknown.

The clonotype comes from an adult in good health. The sample was peripheral blood, taken on day 0 of MenACWY control vaccination. The chain carries TRBV27 and TRBJ2-7; TRBD1 matches 7 bases. In DNA, the CDR3 is TGTGCCAGCAGTTTATCCGGGACAGCCCTTTACGAGCAGTACTTC. Amino acids: CASSLSGTALYEQYF.